These 22 T cell receptor beta chains originate from one sample sequenced in a study of cytomegalovirus exposure and HLA in healthy donors. PCR was performed using 60 Vbeta and 13 Jbeta primers. Produced via immunoSEQ multiplex PCR; TCRdb's table is partial and in-frame only. The profile shows 90,000 to 150,000 clones, 77% of them singletons. Input material: PBMCs. The receptors derive from a man aged 35-49 years in good health and CMV-seropositive.

V and J are TRBV28 and TRBJ1-2, with 9 bases identical to TRBD1. From germline, CDR1 is MDHEN and CDR2 SYDVKM. This CDR3 comprises 14 residues. Losses at the gene ends were 6 bases for V and 6 bases for J; bases not matched to a gene: 8. The CDR3 loop reads CASRPTGQGNGYTF. The CDR3 DNA reads as TGTGCCAGCAGACCAACCGGACAGGGGAATGGCTACACCTTC.

The chain recombines TRBV28 with TRBJ1-2, with D perhaps TRBD1 (6 bases). CDR1 MDHEN and CDR2 SYDVKM come from the germline V gene. The CDR3 runs 15 residues. Trimming shortened V by 5 bases and J by 1 base, and 14 bases separated the two germline ends. The CDR3 nucleotides are TGTGCCAGCAGTGTGGGGGGGGCGAATAACTATGGCTACACCTTC. It is translated as CASSVGGANNYGYTF.

CDR3 sequence (DNA): TGTGCCTGGAGTCTTGAGAGTCAGCCCCAGCATTTT. Translating gives CAWSLESQPQHF. The chain recombines TRBV30 with TRBJ1-5; D gene ambiguous. Trimming left V 2 bases short and J 6 bases short, with 8 bases between. The germline V gene encodes CDR1 GTSNPN and CDR2 SVGIG (reference sequence). This CDR3 spans 12 amino acids.

This sequence joins TRBV25-1 and TRBJ1-1, with D unclear. The CDR3 extends over 12 amino acids. From germline, CDR1 is MGHDK and CDR2 SYGVNS. The V end was cut by 5 bases, the J end by 3 bases, with 7 bases between. CDR3: CASSTGDTEAFF. CDR3 coding DNA: TGTGCCAGCAGTACCGGGGACACTGAAGCTTTCTTT.

The chain employs TRBV7-2 and TRBJ2-5, with 8 positions matching TRBD2. The CDR3 has 13 residues. CDR1 is SGHTA and CDR2 is FQGNSA in the germline V gene. After removal of 5 bases from V and 5 bases from J, the junction contained 4 bases not matched to a gene. In DNA, the CDR3 is TGTGCCAGCAGCCGGGGGGGGCATGAGACCCAGTACTTC. Its translation: CASSRGGHETQYF.

The V call is TRBV5-6, the J call TRBJ2-5, with D possibly TRBD2 on 7 matching bases. The end of the DNA aligns better with TRBJ2-7, so the J call may be wrong. Per the germline V gene, CDR1 is SGHDT and CDR2 is YYEEEE. The CDR3 loop spans 15 amino acids. The CDR3 here is CASSLYGGAPYEQYF. The CDR3, as DNA: TGTGCCAGCAGCTTGTATGGGGGGGCCCCCTACGAGCAGTACTTC.

The chain joins TRBV7-9 to TRBJ2-1; 12 bases fit TRBD2. The CDR3 loop spans 17 amino acids. CDR1 and CDR2 from the germline V gene are SEHNR and FQNEAQ (reference sequence). With V trimmed by 5 bases and J by 8 bases, 13 bases remained unmatched. Here the CDR3 reads CASSAGLAGRAGDEQFF. CDR3 sequence (DNA): TGTGCCAGCAGCGCAGGACTAGCGGGGCGGGCAGGTGATGAGCAGTTCTTC.

V gene TRBV28 combines with J gene TRBJ1-5; 7 nucleotides match TRBD1. With 4 bases clipped from V and 3 bases from J, the junction kept 6 bases outside the gene matches. Germline CDR1 reads MDHEN; CDR2 reads SYDVKM. The CDR3 spans 15 residues. In DNA form, the CDR3 reads TGTGCCAGCAGTTCCGACAGGGAGAACAATCAGCCCCAGCATTTT. Its translation: CASSSDRENNQPQHF.

The chain couples TRBV11-2 to TRBJ2-2; 10 bases are shared with TRBD2. The CDR3 totals 19 residues. The V gene end was trimmed by 5 bases and the J gene end by 6 bases; junction bases not matched to a gene: 18. Germline CDR1 reads SGHAT; CDR2 reads FQNNGV. CDR3 region: CASSPPPALGAGGPGELFF. The CDR3, as DNA: TGTGCCAGCAGCCCGCCCCCCGCGCTGGGAGCGGGGGGGCCCGGGGAGCTGTTTTTT.

Turning to this clone: The conserved phenylalanine or tryptophan is not found at the CDR3 terminus, so this likely reflects a read error. The chain carries TRBV10-3 and TRBJ1-2, with D hard to call. The CDR3 is made up of 16 amino acids. Germline CDR1 ENHRY, CDR2 SYGVKD. V lost 0 bases, J lost 8 bases, and 19 bases lay in between. The CDR3 DNA follows: TGTGCCATCAGTGAGTCCGGCGGGCAGGCTCTGAGCGGCTACACCCTC. It yields the protein CAISESGGQALSGYTL.

The chain joins TRBV7-8 to TRBJ1-3; 7 nucleotides agree with TRBD1. Looked up from germline, CDR1 is SGHVS and CDR2 is FQNEAQ. The CDR3 has 16 amino acids. V trimming: 0 bases; J trimming: 3 bases; junction bases outside the gene matches: 5. The CDR3 loop is CASSLAGGQLGNTIYF. CDR3 in DNA: TGTGCCAGCAGCTTAGCAGGGGGACAGCTTGGAAACACCATATATTTT. Based on the CDR3 plus reference TRBV7-8 and TRBJ1-3, the full variable domain is GAGVSQSPRYKVAKRGQDVALRCDPISGHVSLFWYQQALGQGPEFLTYFQNEAQLDKSGLPSDRFFAERPEGSVSTLKIQRTQQEDSAVYLCASSLAGGQLGNTIYFGEGSWLTVV.

The table lists this clone with a count of one. This rearrangement joins TRBV7-2 to TRBJ2-6; D possibly corresponds to TRBD1 (6 bases). From germline, CDR1 is SGHTA and CDR2 FQGNSA. Trimming took 5 bases from V and 1 from J, leaving 9 bases between them. The CDR3 runs 15 residues. The CDR3 loop is CASSTTGSGANVLTF. In DNA, the CDR3 is TGTGCCAGCAGCACCACAGGGTCTGGGGCCAACGTCCTGACTTTC.

The J gene is TRBJ2-3, the V gene TRBV6-6, with D possibly being TRBD2 (6 bases). Germline V gives CDR1 MNHNY, CDR2 SVGAGI (reference sequence). Trimming stripped 6 bases from V and 2 bases from J, with 15 bases between. The CDR3 is made up of 15 amino acids. In DNA form, the CDR3 reads TGTGCCAGCAGAGGAGGGGTGACGAACACAGATACGCAGTATTTT. This gives the protein CASRGGVTNTDTQYF.

The chain links TRBV6-1 to TRBJ2-7; TRBD1 matches at 11 bases. CDR1 is MNHNS, CDR2 SASEGT, per germline. The V gene end was trimmed by 2 bases and the J gene end by 6 bases; junction bases not matched to a gene: 3. This CDR3 is 14 amino acids long. CDR3 DNA: TGTGCCAGCAGTGAATGGGGACAGGGGGGCGAGCAGTACTTC. Encoded protein: CASSEWGQGGEQYF.

The rearrangement joins TRBV5-1 to TRBJ2-5; 10 bases are shared with TRBD2. From germline, CDR1 is SGHRS and CDR2 YFSETQ. This CDR3 contains 14 residues. Unmatched junction bases numbered 4, after V lost 6 bases and J lost 2 bases. CDR3 bases: TGCGCCAGCAAGCGGACTAGCGGACAAGAGACCCAGTACTTC. Protein: CASKRTSGQETQYF. Supplemented by reference TRBV5-1 and TRBJ2-5, the full variable domain reads KAGVTQTPRYLIKTRGQQVTLSCSPISGHRSVSWYQQTPGQGLQFLFEYFSETQRNKGNFPGRFSGRQFSNSRSEMNVSTLELGDSALYLCASKRTSGQETQYFGPGTRLLVL.

The rearrangement uses TRBV7-8 and TRBJ1-2, with TRBD1 matching 8 bases. This CDR3 is 15 amino acids long. Germline V gene lookup returns CDR1 SGHVS and CDR2 FQNEAQ. After removal of 0 bases from V and 4 bases from J, the junction contained 4 bases not matched to a gene. The chain's CDR3 is CASSLADRGGYGYTF. CDR3 bases: TGTGCCAGCAGCTTAGCTGACAGGGGAGGCTATGGCTACACCTTC.

Turning to this clone: The sample has other DNA sequences that encode this CDR3 too. This chain links TRBV6-5 with TRBJ2-3; possible D gene TRBD2, 6 bases. The CDR3 has 15 residues. The V gene's germline CDR1 is MNHEY and CDR2 SVGAGI. V lost 2 bases and J 2 bases, leaving 11 bases between the germline ends. The CDR3 reads CASSYRRGATDTQYF. The CDR3 region has the DNA TGTGCCAGCAGTTACAGGCGGGGAGCCACAGATACGCAGTATTTT.

This chain links TRBV28 with TRBJ2-7, with 7 bases aligning to TRBD1. The V segment lost 4 bases and the J segment 0 bases; nucleotides outside the gene matches: 6. This CDR3 contains 15 residues. Germline loops: CDR1 MDHEN, CDR2 SYDVKM. As DNA, the CDR3 is TGTGCCAGCAGTTGGGGTGGGACAGACTCCTACGAGCAGTACTTC. It codes for CASSWGGTDSYEQYF.

The chain is built from TRBV6-4 and TRBJ2-7; 9 bases are a match to TRBD2. Trimming removed 6 bases from V and 2 bases from J; junction bases left unmatched: 8. The V gene's germline CDR1 is MRHNA and CDR2 SNTAGT. The CDR3 spans 15 residues. The DNA of the CDR3 is TGTGCCAGCAGCTCCGGGACTAGCAGAACCTACGAGCAGTACTTC. It codes for CASSSGTSRTYEQYF.

The genes are TRBV4-1 and TRBJ2-6; maybe TRBD1 (6 bases). Trimming shortened V by 0 bases and J by 4 bases, and 16 bases separated the two germline ends. Germline V gene data show CDR1 as MGHRA and CDR2 as YSYEKL. This CDR3 has 18 amino acids. This chain's CDR3 is CASSQDREQGAGANVLTF. CDR3 bases: TGCGCCAGCAGCCAAGATCGTGAACAGGGCGCCGGGGCCAACGTCCTGACTTTC.

The V gene is TRBV11-3, the J gene TRBJ2-2; 9 bases match TRBD1. The ends lost 4 bases at V and 6 bases at J; junction bases unmatched: 6. The CDR3 is made up of 15 amino acids. Germline V lookup: CDR1 SGHNT, CDR2 YENEEA. The DNA for the CDR3 is TGTGCCAGCAGCTCAAAGAGGACAGGGGCCGGGGAGCTGTTTTTT. This sequence encodes CASSSKRTGAGELFF.

The rearrangement joins TRBV25-1 to TRBJ2-2, with 7 positions matching TRBD1. CDR1 and CDR2 from the germline V gene are MGHDK and SYGVNS. This CDR3 is built from 16 residues. The ends lost 3 bases at V and 2 bases at J; junction bases unmatched: 6. CDR3 region: CASSDTRQGNTGELFF. CDR3 sequence (DNA): TGTGCCAGCAGTGACACCAGACAGGGAAACACCGGGGAGCTGTTTTTT.